These 21 T cell receptor beta chains were sequenced from one sample in a study of T cell responses to AZD1222 COVID-19 vaccine. Here immunoSEQ multiplex PCR was the method, and the copy in TCRdb shows in-frame clones only, minus some. The table shows 90,000 or so clones, with roughly 84% occurring only once. Sequenced here: peripheral blood, sampled on day 0 of AZD1222 vaccination. These receptors came from an adult in good health.

The CDR3 spells CASSQDIRGPVDYGYTF. The CDR3 DNA sequence: TGCGCCAGCAGCCAAGACATAAGGGGCCCGGTGGACTATGGCTACACCTTC. J is TRBJ1-2 and V is TRBV4-3, with D perhaps matching TRBD1 (5 bases). Germline CDR1 and CDR2: LGHNA and YSLEER. Trimming pared 0 bases from V and 3 bases from J, leaving 17 bases between. This CDR3 has 17 amino acids.

The DNA for the CDR3 is TGTGCCAGCAGAACAGGGGGCGCGGGGGGAAACACCATATATTTT. Protein sequence: CASRTGGAGGNTIYF. This chain uses TRBV28 with TRBJ1-3; 9 positions agree with TRBD1. J was trimmed by 4 bases and V by 6 bases; bases with no gene match: 7. From germline, CDR1 is MDHEN and CDR2 SYDVKM. There are 15 residues in the CDR3.

The chain links TRBV5-6 to TRBJ2-6; the D gene is possibly TRBD1 (6 bases). Germline V gene sequence: CDR1 SGHDT, CDR2 YYEEEE. The CDR3 is 16 residues long. V dropped 2 bases and J dropped 0 bases, with 9 bases sitting between them. CDR3 sequence reads: CASSFTGSSGANVLTF. DNA for the CDR3: TGTGCCAGCAGCTTTACAGGGAGCTCTGGGGCCAACGTCCTGACTTTC.

The genes are TRBV4-3 and TRBJ1-1; D perhaps matches TRBD1 (5 bases). The germline V gene has CDR1 LGHNA and CDR2 YSLEER. Trimming cost V 4 bases and J 0 bases, with 12 bases left between them. The CDR3 contains 15 residues. CDR3 in DNA: TGCGCCAGCAGCCGAACTCGACAGTTGAACACTGAAGCTTTCTTT. Translating it yields CASSRTRQLNTEAFF.

This chain joins TRBV7-6 and TRBJ1-5, with 8 nucleotides matching TRBD1. V gave up 5 bases and J gave up 1 base; unmatched junction bases: 4. The CDR3 has 15 residues. The germline V gene has CDR1 SGHVS and CDR2 FNYEAQ. The CDR3 sequence is CASSMGQASNQPQHF. DNA of the CDR3: TGTGCCAGCAGCATGGGACAGGCAAGCAATCAGCCCCAGCATTTT.

The V and J genes are TRBV12-3 or TRBV12-4 and TRBJ2-2; D ambiguous. Trimming removed 5 bases at V and 9 bases at J, with 10 bases between. The CDR3 is 12 residues long. The CDR3 loop reads CASSPPYWELFF. The CDR3 DNA reads as TGTGCCAGCAGTCCCCCTTACTGGGAGCTGTTTTTT.

The genes are TRBV21-1 and TRBJ1-3. TRBV21-1 is deemed a pseudogene. This CDR3 has 15 amino acids. This chain's CDR3 is CASSPGGAEGNTIYF. The CDR3 coding sequence is TGTGCCAGCAGCCCCGGGGGGGCGGAAGGAAACACCATATATTTT.

This rearrangement joins TRBV6-5 to TRBJ1-5; D unclear. V was clipped by 2 bases and J by 4 bases, with 6 bases between them. The CDR3 has 13 amino acids. Germline assignment: CDR1 MNHEY and CDR2 SVGAGI. The CDR3 DNA sequence: TGTGCCAGCAGTTACCAGAGAAATCAGCCCCAGCATTTT. As protein: CASSYQRNQPQHF.

The chain links TRBV11-2 to TRBJ1-1; D may be TRBD1 (5 bases). The CDR3 loop spans 12 amino acids. V shed 5 bases and J shed 11 bases, with 15 bases lying between them. CDR1 is SGHAT and CDR2 is FQNNGV in the germline V gene. In DNA, the CDR3 is TGTGCCAGCAGCCGGGGGAGTACTTCGGCTTTCTTT. This codes for CASSRGSTSAFF.

The genes are TRBV5-1 and TRBJ2-1, with 7 bases fitting TRBD2. V trimming: 7 bases; J trimming: 8 bases; junction bases outside the gene matches: 12. Germline lookup yields CDR1 SGHRS and CDR2 YFSETQ. CDR3 length: 14 amino acids. CDR3 sequence: CASSRARGDHEQFF. The DNA for the CDR3 is TGCGCCAGCTCTCGGGCTCGGGGGGACCATGAGCAGTTCTTC.

The rearrangement uses TRBV4-3 and TRBJ2-2; TRBD1 aligns across 7 bases. Trimming took 0 bases from V and 5 from J; bases not matched to a gene: 3. CDR3 size: 15 residues. Germline assignment: CDR1 LGHNA and CDR2 YSLEER. CDR3 nucleotide sequence: TGCGCCAGCAGCCAAGAAGCCAGGGGGACCGGGGAGCTGTTTTTT. Protein product: CASSQEARGTGELFF.

The chain couples TRBV4-3 to TRBJ1-5; 8 nucleotides line up with TRBD1. Losses at the gene ends were 4 bases for V and 7 bases for J; bases not matched to a gene: 3. CDR1 and CDR2 from the germline V gene are LGHNA and YSLEER. This CDR3 spans 13 amino acids. CDR3 nucleotide sequence: TGCGCCAGCAGCCTGGACAGGGAACAGCCCCAGCATTTT. Translating it yields CASSLDREQPQHF.

The chain recombines TRBV6-2 or TRBV6-3 with TRBJ1-5, with D tentatively TRBD1 (6 bases). CDR3 length equals 12 residues. The germline CDR1 and CDR2 sequences are MNHEY and SVGEGT. Trimming left V 6 bases short and J 6 bases short, with 9 bases between. This CDR3 is CASSNRVQPQHF. The CDR3 nucleotides read TGTGCCAGCAGCAACAGGGTTCAGCCCCAGCATTTT.

The chain couples TRBV7-9 to TRBJ2-7; D gene uncertain. Germline-derived CDR1 and CDR2 are SEHNR and FQNEAQ (reference sequence). V was shortened by 1 base and J by 3 bases, with 13 bases between the two germline ends. CDR3 size: 15 residues. Here the CDR3 reads CASSLGMGLGYEQYF. CDR3 sequence (DNA): TGTGCCAGCAGCTTAGGCATGGGTCTCGGCTACGAGCAGTACTTC.

The sample holds a few counts of this clone. The chain couples TRBV5-1 to TRBJ2-5; D may be TRBD1 (6 bases). The CDR3 spans 15 residues. Trimming removed 4 bases from V and 5 bases from J, with 18 bases in between. Per the germline V gene, CDR1 is SGHRS and CDR2 is YFSETQ. CDR3 region: CASSLMGTGRETQYF. The CDR3 DNA follows: TGCGCCAGCAGCCTGATGGGTACAGGGCGCGAGACCCAGTACTTC.

V is TRBV19 and J is TRBJ2-2; 7 nucleotides align to TRBD2. The V gene's germline CDR1 is LNHDA and CDR2 SQIVND (reference sequence). CDR3 size: 14 residues. V shed 5 bases, J shed 4 bases, and the junction held 4 bases outside the gene matches. CDR3 amino acids: CASSSTSATGELFF. CDR3 nucleotides: TGTGCCAGTAGTTCAACTAGCGCCACCGGGGAGCTGTTTTTT.

V gene TRBV10-3 combines with J gene TRBJ2-3; D unclear. V was clipped by 6 bases and J by 6 bases, with 13 bases between them. CDR3 length equals 13 residues. Germline values: CDR1 ENHRY, CDR2 SYGVKD. Here the CDR3 reads CAISLDQFDTQYF. The CDR3 bases are TGTGCCATCAGCCTGGACCAGTTCGATACGCAGTATTTT.

The rearrangement joins TRBV5-1 to TRBJ2-7, with D possibly matching TRBD2 (6 bases). Germline-derived CDR1 and CDR2 are SGHRS and YFSETQ. The CDR3 totals 14 residues. V shed 0 bases and J shed 1 base, with 8 bases lying between them. The CDR3, as DNA: TGCGCCAGCAGCTTGGGACTAGAGTCCTACGAGCAGTACTTC. Its translation is CASSLGLESYEQYF. Full variable domain (missing parts from reference TRBV5-1 and TRBJ2-7): KAGVTQTPRYLIKTRGQQVTLSCSPISGHRSVSWYQQTPGQGLQFLFEYFSETQRNKGNFPGRFSGRQFSNSRSEMNVSTLELGDSALYLCASSLGLESYEQYFGPGTRLTVT.

V and J are TRBV27 and TRBJ2-7, with D perhaps matching TRBD1 or TRBD2 (6 bases each). Germline CDR1 MNHEY, CDR2 SMNVEV (reference sequence). CDR3 length: 15 amino acids. V lost 2 bases to trimming and J lost 4 bases, with 15 bases between them. CDR3 protein: CASSLKGGQLYEQYF. DNA of the CDR3: TGTGCCAGCAGTTTAAAAGGGGGGCAATTATACGAGCAGTACTTC.

The CDR3 protein is CASSPGQGESYTF. The CDR3, as DNA: TGTGCCAGCTCCCCGGGACAGGGTGAGAGCTACACCTTC. The chain is built from TRBV18 and TRBJ1-2; 9 positions agree with TRBD1. J gave up 9 bases and V 6 bases, and 8 bases lay outside the gene matches. Germline V gives CDR1 KGHSH, CDR2 LQKENI. The CDR3 has 13 amino acids.

V usage is TRBV12-3 or TRBV12-4 and J usage is TRBJ2-7; 7 bases align to TRBD1. This CDR3 has 13 residues. The trim removed 9 bases at V and 4 bases at J, leaving 9 bases unmatched. The CDR3 nucleotides are TGTGCCAGTGCTATCAGGGGGAAGTACGAGCAGTACTTC. Residues: CASAIRGKYEQYF.